This T cell receptor (beta chain) was identified during a study of T cell changes during pregnancy in multiple sclerosis. This CDR3 contains 16 residues. In germline, CDR1 is SGHNT, CDR2 YENEEA. V lost 6 bases to trimming and J lost 4 bases; unmatched junction nucleotides: 8. TCRdb's copy holds only in-frame clones and misses some; the assay was immunoSEQ multiplex PCR. The sample carries approximately 70,000 clones, roughly 90% recorded once. The rearrangement uses TRBV11-3 and TRBJ2-2, with 10 bases that match TRBD1. The origin of this receptor is a female donor in good health, enrolled as a control in a pregnancy study. The sample was peripheral blood, taken in the first trimester of pregnancy. The DNA of the CDR3 is TGTGCCAGCAGTTCTACCGGGACAGGGGCCACCGGGGAGCTGTTTTTT. Encoded protein: CASSSTGTGATGELFF.